This T cell receptor (beta chain) was sequenced for a study of T-cell memory formation after mild COVID-19. TCRdb re-called the 5' RACE reads through MiXCR, storing one row per CDR3 protein. The repertoire has under 700,000 distinct CDR3 sequences, about 20% of them found once; the top ten carry 9.5% to 15%. V was clipped by 8 bases and J by 3 bases; unmatched bases: 16. The CDR3 runs to 16 residues. Germline CDR1 and CDR2: SNHLY and FYNNEI. The clonotype originates from an adult woman who had mild COVID-19 (a few samples of this study predate the infection). Cell type and time point are not known. Sequenced input: PBMCs or a T cell subset sorted from them (not recorded which). The chain carries TRBV2 and TRBJ2-7; 7 positions match TRBD1. DNA for the CDR3: TGTGCCAGCGTAAAAACACCGGGACAGAAAAACTACGAGCAGTACTTC. Protein: CASVKTPGQKNYEQYF.